A single sample gave rise to the 25 T cell receptor beta chains below, sequenced in a study of cytomegalovirus exposure and HLA in healthy donors (TCRdb year 2017). The protocol used for the library was the immunoSEQ multiplex PCR assay. For the multiplex PCR, a mixture combining 60 forward primers for TCR Vbeta segments and 13 reverse primers for TCR Jbeta segments was used. TCRdb's version of the immuneACCESS table is confined to in-frame rearrangements and falls short of the full clone set. An unresolved V gene accounts for under half of the shortfall where checked; the remainder is of unknown origin. The sample yields fewer than 250,000 clones; about 80% were counted once. 5.5% to 7.5% of the sample is held by the ten biggest clonotypes. Sequencing used PBMCs. All receptors come from a man in his forties in good health and CMV-seropositive.

The table lists this clone with a few counts. This rearrangement joins TRBV7-9 to TRBJ1-4; D may be TRBD1 (6 bases). Germline V lookup: CDR1 SEHNR, CDR2 FQNEAQ (reference sequence). Trimming left V 4 bases short and J 6 bases short, with 18 bases between. CDR3 size: 16 residues. The CDR3 reads CASSWRGGRGDEKLFF. The CDR3 DNA reads as TGTGCCAGCAGCTGGCGGGGGGGCAGGGGTGATGAAAAACTGTTTTTT.

The chain combines TRBV9 with TRBJ1-2; D is unresolved. Trimming left V 4 bases short and J 2 bases short, with 6 bases between. From germline, CDR1 is SGDLS and CDR2 YYNGEE. The CDR3 is made up of 12 amino acids. CDR3 region: CASSKQNYGYTF. DNA for the CDR3: TGTGCCAGCAGCAAACAGAACTATGGCTACACCTTC.

V and J are TRBV19 and TRBJ1-5, with D uncertain. V was cut by 7 bases and J by 9 bases, with 13 bases left in between. The CDR3 has 12 amino acids. CDR1 is LNHDA, CDR2 SQIVND, per germline (reference sequence). The CDR3 loop is CASMAVLGPQHF. CDR3 DNA sequence: TGTGCCAGTATGGCGGTTCTTGGGCCCCAGCATTTT.

This chain uses TRBV7-3 with TRBJ2-2; TRBD1 agrees at 7 bases. Germline CDR1 reads SGHTA; CDR2 reads FQGTGA. The CDR3 contains 15 residues. Trimming cost V 4 bases and J 3 bases; bases outside gene matches: 5. The CDR3 nucleotides are TGTGCCAGCAGCTCGAAGGGACAGTACACCGGGGAGCTGTTTTTT. This gives the protein CASSSKGQYTGELFF.

The CDR3 bases are TGTGCCAGCAGCTTAGATGGGTGGAGCTCCTACGAGCAGTACTTC. Translated: CASSLDGWSSYEQYF. The rearrangement uses TRBV7-2 and TRBJ2-7; no definite D call. V was clipped by 1 base and J by 0 bases, with 10 bases between them. The CDR3 length is 15 residues. Looked up from germline, CDR1 is SGHTA and CDR2 is FQGNSA.

This chain links TRBV29-1 with TRBJ2-5; no definite D call. CDR3 length: 13 amino acids. Trimming shortened V by 4 bases and J by 11 bases, and 20 bases separated the two germline ends. Germline CDR1 reads SQVTM; CDR2 reads ANQGSEA. In nucleotides, the CDR3 is TGCAGCGTTGTATCGCCAGCCGGTGTGGAGCAGTACTTC. This encodes CSVVSPAGVEQYF.

This clone was picked up one time. The chain employs TRBV2 and TRBJ2-1; 9 positions agree with TRBD2. Germline-derived CDR1 and CDR2 are SNHLY and FYNNEI. Trimming cost V 4 bases and J 8 bases; bases outside gene matches: 6. The CDR3 runs 14 residues. CDR3 residues: CASSVSREGYEQFF. In DNA form, the CDR3 reads TGTGCCAGCAGTGTGTCGCGGGAGGGCTATGAGCAGTTCTTC. The variable domain in full, with the rest retrieved from reference TRBV2 and TRBJ2-1, is EPEVTQTPSHQVTQMGQEVILRCVPISNHLYFYWYRQILGQKVEFLVSFYNNEISEKSEIFDDQFSVERPDGSNFTLKIRSTKLEDSAMYFCASSVSREGYEQFFGPGTRLTVL.

V is TRBV10-3 and J is TRBJ2-3; 7 nucleotides line up with TRBD2. This CDR3 spans 16 amino acids. CDR1 and CDR2 (germline): ENHRY, SYGVKD. V trimming: 0 bases; J trimming: 0 bases; junction bases outside the gene matches: 3. The CDR3 DNA is TGTGCCATCAGTGAGTCGCCAGCGGGGAGCACAGATACGCAGTATTTT. Its translation is CAISESPAGSTDTQYF.

J is TRBJ2-1 and V is TRBV6-4; 10 bases align to TRBD2. The CDR3 runs to 14 residues. Germline CDR1 is MRHNA and CDR2 is SNTAGT. The V gene end was trimmed by 5 bases and the J gene end by 7 bases; junction bases not matched to a gene: 5. In DNA form, the CDR3 reads TGTGCCAGCAGTCCTAGCGGGAGACGGAATGAGCAGTTCTTC. Its protein product is CASSPSGRRNEQFF.

The gene calls are TRBV6-5 and TRBJ1-6; D might be TRBD1 (5 bases). Trimming left V 6 bases short and J 10 bases short, with 16 bases between. CDR3 size: 14 residues. Germline values: CDR1 MNHEY, CDR2 SVGAGI. In nucleotides, the CDR3 is TGTGCCAGCAGCAGGGAGGGGACCAGATCACCCCTCCACTTT. Its protein is CASSREGTRSPLHF.

The V and J genes are TRBV5-6 and TRBJ2-1, with D perhaps TRBD2 (6 bases). The V gene's germline CDR1 is SGHDT and CDR2 YYEEEE. The CDR3 has 15 residues. The V gene lost 1 base and the J gene lost 2 bases, with 10 bases spanning the gap. CDR3 nucleotides: TGTGCCAGCAGCTTGACTAGCCCCACCTACAATGAGCAGTTCTTC. As protein: CASSLTSPTYNEQFF.

The chain is built from TRBV6-6 and TRBJ2-1; 8 nucleotides agree with TRBD1. CDR1 is MNHNY and CDR2 is SVGAGI in the germline V gene (reference sequence). The CDR3 is 14 amino acids. J lost 6 bases, V lost 6 bases, and 7 bases had no gene match. Here the CDR3 reads CASSRDRRSNEQFF. CDR3 sequence (DNA): TGTGCCAGCAGCCGGGACAGGCGGAGCAATGAGCAGTTCTTC.

The chain joins TRBV7-8 to TRBJ2-5; no reliable D call. The CDR3 sequence is 11 residues long. V dropped 5 bases and J dropped 5 bases, with 6 bases sitting between them. Germline CDR1 reads SGHVS; CDR2 reads FQNEAQ. The CDR3 bases are TGTGCCAGCAGCATTCGTGAGACCCAGTACTTC. This translates into CASSIRETQYF.

The V gene is TRBV4-2, the J gene TRBJ1-5; 7 bases are a match to TRBD1. There are 16 residues in the CDR3. V gave up 1 base and J gave up 2 bases; unmatched junction bases: 5. The germline CDR1 and CDR2 sequences are LGHNA and YNFKEQ. CDR3 coding DNA: TGTGCCAGCAGCCAAGGCAGACAGGGAGGCAATCAGCCCCAGCATTTT. Protein product: CASSQGRQGGNQPQHF.

This clone turned up a few times. This chain links TRBV6-6 with TRBJ2-5, with TRBD1 matching 7 bases. The V gene's germline CDR1 is MNHNY and CDR2 SVGAGI (reference sequence). V trimming: 0 bases; J trimming: 4 bases; junction bases outside the gene matches: 2. The CDR3 contains 14 residues. CDR3 coding DNA: TGTGCCAGCAGTTACTCGACAGGGAGAGAGACCCAGTACTTC. Translated, it gives CASSYSTGRETQYF.

This chain connects TRBV30 to TRBJ1-2; 7 nucleotides agree with TRBD1. The CDR3 is 17 amino acids. The junction had 13 bases not matched to a gene; V was cut back by 3 bases and J by 0 bases. The germline V gene encodes CDR1 GTSNPN and CDR2 SVGIG (reference sequence). The CDR3 DNA sequence: TGTGCCTGGAGCGACCCGGACAGGTCCGCTCCTAACTATGGCTACACCTTC. It yields the protein CAWSDPDRSAPNYGYTF. Variable domain in full (rest from reference TRBV30 and TRBJ1-2): SQTIHQWPATLVQPVGSPLSLECTVEGTSNPNLYWYRQAAGRGLQLLFYSVGIGQISSEVPQNLSASRPQDRQFILSSKKLLLSDSGFYLCAWSDPDRSAPNYGYTFGSGTRLTVV.

The chain employs TRBV28 and TRBJ1-1; the D gene is possibly TRBD1 (5 bases). The CDR3 is made up of 11 amino acids. Germline CDR1 and CDR2: MDHEN and SYDVKM. Between the trimmed V and J ends, which lost 7 bases and 6 bases, there was a span of 9 bases. CDR3 in amino acids: CASTKGSEAFF. The CDR3 DNA follows: TGTGCCAGCACAAAGGGGTCTGAAGCTTTCTTT.

The chain combines TRBV7-9 with TRBJ1-4; D may be TRBD1 (5 bases). The CDR3 sequence is 14 residues long. Trimming took off 7 bases at V and 8 bases at J, with 17 bases between the two ends. Germline CDR1 is SEHNR and CDR2 is FQNEAQ (reference sequence). The CDR3: CASMGGDFGEKLFF. CDR3 coding DNA: TGTGCCAGCATGGGGGGGGACTTTGGAGAAAAACTGTTTTTT.

The rearrangement uses TRBV28 and TRBJ1-5; D is undetermined. The CDR3 extends over 16 amino acids. V was pared by 4 bases and J by 1 base, with 14 bases between. CDR1 and CDR2 (germline): MDHEN, SYDVKM. This CDR3 reads CASSYPGKVSNQPQHF. CDR3 DNA sequence: TGTGCCAGCAGTTATCCGGGTAAGGTCAGCAATCAGCCCCAGCATTTT.

This CDR3 is CATAGQMNTEAFF. CDR3 bases: TGTGCCACCGCAGGACAGATGAACACTGAAGCTTTCTTT. The V call is TRBV2, the J call TRBJ1-1, with D possibly being TRBD1 (6 bases). V was cut by 10 bases and J by 0 bases, with 12 bases left in between. The CDR3 extends over 13 amino acids. CDR1 SNHLY and CDR2 FYNNEI come from the germline V gene.

This clone was counted only a few times. The J gene is TRBJ2-2, the V gene TRBV7-7; tentative D call: TRBD2 (5 bases). Trimming left V 1 base short and J 4 bases short, with 13 bases between. The CDR3 extends over 16 amino acids. The germline V gene encodes CDR1 SSHAT and CDR2 FNYEAQ (reference sequence). CDR3 nucleotides: TGTGCCAGCAGCTTAGTGTTTGCAGGAGGCACCGGGGAGCTGTTTTTT. Residues: CASSLVFAGGTGELFF.

This clone was seen a handful of times. The V and J genes are TRBV5-4 and TRBJ1-2, with unresolved D. Germline assignment: CDR1 SGHNT and CDR2 YYREEE (reference sequence). Between the trimmed V and J ends, which lost 2 bases and 7 bases, there was a span of 18 bases. CDR3 length: 15 residues. CDR3 protein: CASSLRPDSIGGYTF. DNA for the CDR3: TGTGCCAGCAGCTTACGGCCGGACTCTATAGGTGGCTACACCTTC.

The chain carries TRBV18 and TRBJ1-1, with D uncertain. Germline values: CDR1 KGHSH, CDR2 LQKENI. The germline V and J ends were trimmed by 3 bases and 1 base, with 12 bases remaining between them. This CDR3 spans 15 amino acids. The CDR3 reads CASSPPSRQNTEAFF. The CDR3 coding sequence is TGTGCCAGCTCACCGCCTTCGAGGCAGAACACTGAAGCTTTCTTT. Full variable domain (remainder filled in from reference TRBV18 and TRBJ1-1): NAGVMQNPRHLVRRRGQEARLRCSPMKGHSHVYWYRQLPEEGLKFMVYLQKENIIDESGMPKERFSAEFPKEGPSILRIQQVVRGDSAAYFCASSPPSRQNTEAFFGQGTRLTVV.

V gene TRBV11-3 combines with J gene TRBJ2-3; TRBD1 matches at 7 bases. From germline, CDR1 is SGHNT and CDR2 YENEEA. V lost 4 bases, J lost 2 bases, and 6 bases stayed unmatched. The CDR3 contains 15 residues. CDR3 amino acids: CASSSGTVHTDTQYF. CDR3 sequence (DNA): TGTGCCAGCAGCTCAGGGACAGTTCACACAGATACGCAGTATTTT.

The chain has TRBV10-3 and TRBJ2-3; maybe TRBD2 (6 bases). The CDR3 contains 15 residues. CDR1 and CDR2 from the germline V gene are ENHRY and SYGVKD. V gave up 2 bases and J gave up 5 bases, with 14 bases separating them. CDR3 sequence reads: CAISEPSERIDTQYF. The DNA for the CDR3 is TGTGCCATCAGTGAGCCTAGCGAGAGGATAGATACGCAGTATTTT.